What follows is one T cell receptor (beta chain) and its context. Its antigen is unknown. This entry comes from a study of tumor-infiltrating lymphocytes in primary liver carcinoma. Study background: Per sample, productive TCRbeta reads numbered roughly 3.5 to 7.5 million, similar across tissue types.

The study co-extracted DNA and RNA from about 20-30 mg of unsorted bulk tissue. Chronic HBV infection, which was untreated, was present in the patients. Making TCR beta cDNA involved 400 to 600 ng total RNA and a constant-region primer. Slightly modified ARM-PCR served as the procedure for the TCR beta libraries. These libraries came from three rounds of nested multiplex PCR. A C-beta reverse primer was combined with TRBV1-TRBV30 forward primers in the first two PCR rounds, and each round had ten to eleven cycles. Using its own MiXCR run on the multiplex PCR reads, TCRdb lists one record per CDR3 protein. The sample has about 99,000 distinct CDR3 sequences; approximately 68% are singletons. General observations from the study: Significantly greater top-250-clone fractions characterized tumors relative to blood (p = 0.039).

Germline lookup yields CDR1 SEHNR and CDR2 FQNEAQ (reference sequence). V lost 7 bases and J 4 bases, leaving 17 bases between the germline ends. CDR3 length: 15 amino acids. The clonotype comes from a woman aged 55-69 years with primary liver carcinoma and hepatitis B virus infection. Sample: liver tumor tissue from sampling region 5. Regarding subset: tumor region T5, tumor centre. The rearrangement joins TRBV7-9 to TRBJ1-5, with D possibly matching TRBD1 (6 bases). CDR3 sequence reads: CASNPAGAGNQPQHF. The CDR3 nucleotides read TGTGCCAGCAACCCCGCGGGGGCAGGTAATCAGCCCCAGCATTTT.